The T cell receptor beta chain described here comes from a study of T cell repertoires in cytomegalovirus infection. Study information: A matching HLA type, together with CMV infection, was signaled by public TCR beta signatures.

The CDR3 covers 16 residues. Trimming shortened V by 3 bases and J by 3 bases, and 16 bases separated the two germline ends. Germline CDR1 MDHEN, CDR2 SYDVKM. Study results and limitations: HLA-C-restricted CMV clonotypes gave the most frequent clonotype in two of eight donors. Carriers of CMV and the relevant HLA type were discriminated by public TCR beta frequency.

TCRdb independently ran MiXCR on the reads; one entry per CDR3 protein. The table includes fewer than 200,000 distinct CDR3 sequences, approximately 19% detected once. As for this clonotype: Its specificity is unknown.

The sequencing sample was made of PBMCs. The origin of this receptor is a human donor in good health (CMV status not recorded). Some clones in this sample may be carry-over from other donors' samples. V and J are TRBV28 and TRBJ2-3, with D perhaps TRBD1 or TRBD2 (5 bases each). The CDR3 loop reads CASSLGVARNTDTQYF. CDR3 DNA sequence: TGTGCCAGCAGTTTGGGGGTTGCGCGGAATACAGATACGCAGTATTTT.